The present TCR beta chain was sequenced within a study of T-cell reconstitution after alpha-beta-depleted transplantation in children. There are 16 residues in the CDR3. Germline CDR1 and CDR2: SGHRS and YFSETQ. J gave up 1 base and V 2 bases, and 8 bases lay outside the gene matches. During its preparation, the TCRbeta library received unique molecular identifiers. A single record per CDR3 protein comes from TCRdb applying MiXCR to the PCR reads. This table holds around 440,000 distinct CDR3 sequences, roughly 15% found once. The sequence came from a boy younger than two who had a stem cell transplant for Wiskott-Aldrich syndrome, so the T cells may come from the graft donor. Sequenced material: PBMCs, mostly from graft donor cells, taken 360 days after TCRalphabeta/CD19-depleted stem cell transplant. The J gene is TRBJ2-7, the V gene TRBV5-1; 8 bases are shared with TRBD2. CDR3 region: CASSFLGAGGSYEQYF. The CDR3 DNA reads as TGCGCCAGCAGCTTCCTAGGGGCGGGAGGATCCTACGAGCAGTACTTC.